The rows below give T cell receptor beta chains drawn from one sample of a study of STAT5B mutations in CD4+ large granular lymphocyte leukemia. Some clones are missing from TCRdb's copy, which holds only in-frame ones; the method was immunoSEQ multiplex PCR. This sample carries 30,000 to 35,000 clones, about two thirds of them seen once, and the ten largest clones take 1.5% to 2%. Sequences were obtained from CD4+ T cells from blood buffy coats. These receptors were collected from a human donor in good health. The CDR3 runs from the conserved cysteine through the conserved F or W. The D gene is left open where the match is weak. Rows give clone size only sometimes, using once, few, many, or a class for an expanded clone.

abundance	v_gene	d_gene	j_gene	CDR3aa	CDR3nt
once	TRBV29-1	-	TRBJ2-5	CSVAIGSAGQETQYF	TGCAGCGTTGCCATTGGGTCGGCAGGACAAGAGACCCAGTACTTC
-	TRBV19	TRBD2	TRBJ2-1	CASSPSLTSGGAEQFF	TGTGCCAGTAGTCCCTCTTTGACTAGCGGGGGGGCGGAGCAGTTCTTC
-	TRBV7-2	TRBD1	TRBJ1-5	CASSLSTGATNQPQHF	TGTGCCAGCAGCTTGTCAACAGGGGCGACTAATCAGCCCCAGCATTTT
-	TRBV7-2	TRBD1	TRBJ2-5	CASSPDRVQETQYF	TGTGCCAGCAGCCCAGACAGGGTCCAAGAGACCCAGTACTTC
-	TRBV7-2	TRBD2	TRBJ2-5	CASSFTSGTQETQYF	TGTGCCAGCAGCTTTACTAGCGGGACCCAAGAGACCCAGTACTTC
-	TRBV15	-	TRBJ1-3	CATSSSVGNTIYF	TGTGCCACCAGCAGTTCCGTTGGAAACACCATATATTTT
-	TRBV4-2	TRBD1	TRBJ1-1	CASSPWTGGVDTEAFF	TGTGCCAGCAGCCCGTGGACAGGGGGCGTCGACACTGAAGCTTTCTTT
-	TRBV5-1	-	TRBJ1-1	CASSPGTFDTEAFF	TGCGCCAGCAGCCCCGGGACATTCGATACTGAAGCTTTCTTT
-	TRBV2	-	TRBJ2-5	CASSLERGGVETQYF	TGTGCCAGCAGTCTGGAAAGGGGGGGGGTTGAGACCCAGTACTTC
-	TRBV13	TRBD1	TRBJ2-2	CAGGQAPNTGELFF	TGTGCCGGCGGACAGGCCCCGAACACCGGGGAGCTGTTTTTT
-	TRBV29-1	TRBD1	TRBJ1-1	CSAKQGSGGTEAFF	TGCAGCGCAAAACAGGGGTCTGGGGGCACTGAAGCTTTCTTT
-	TRBV18	-	TRBJ1-4	CASSQRTLDEKLFF	TGTGCCAGCTCACAGAGGACCCTAGATGAAAAACTGTTTTTT
once	TRBV5-4	-	TRBJ2-3	CASSLAGGLLTDTQYF	TGTGCCAGCAGCTTGGCCGGGGGCCTCCTCACAGATACGCAGTATTTT
-	TRBV11-2	-	TRBJ1-5	CASSSQGNQPQHF	TGTGCCAGCAGCTCCCAGGGGAATCAGCCCCAGCATTTT
-	TRBV5-1	-	TRBJ2-1	CASSLAAGYNEQFF	TGCGCCAGCAGCTTGGCCGCCGGGTACAATGAGCAGTTCTTC
-	TRBV7-9	-	TRBJ2-5	CASSLRPRGVETQYF	TGTGCCAGCAGCTTACGTCCCAGGGGCGTAGAGACCCAGTACTTC
-	TRBV7-8	-	TRBJ1-1	CASSIPGDPTEAFF	TGTGCCAGCAGCATCCCGGGGGATCCCACTGAAGCTTTCTTT
-	TRBV5-1	TRBD1	TRBJ1-1	CASRPGTGGTEAFF	TGCGCCAGCAGACCCGGGACAGGAGGAACTGAAGCTTTCTTT
-	TRBV14	-	TRBJ2-7	CASSHRNMEQYF	TGTGCCAGCAGCCACCGAAATATGGAGCAGTACTTC
once	TRBV19	TRBD1	TRBJ1-4	CASSKGAANEKLFF	TGTGCCAGTAGTAAGGGGGCGGCTAATGAAAAACTGTTTTTT
-	TRBV7-9	-	TRBJ2-6	CASSLDGFSGANVLTF	TGTGCCAGCAGCTTGGATGGGTTCTCTGGGGCCAACGTCCTGACTTTC
-	TRBV10-3	TRBD1	TRBJ1-1	CAISEGGLLSEAFF	TGTGCCATCAGTGAAGGGGGCCTCTTGTCTGAAGCTTTCTTT
-	TRBV2	-	TRBJ2-7	CASSGISYEQYF	TGTGCCAGCAGTGGAATAAGCTACGAGCAGTACTTC
-	TRBV7-8	TRBD1	TRBJ2-2	CASSFLRPGGQGNTGELFF	TGTGCCAGCAGCTTCTTGCGCCCCGGGGGACAGGGGAACACCGGGGAGCTGTTTTTT
few	TRBV9	-	TRBJ1-6	CASSAGTGAYGSPLHF	TGTGCCAGCAGCGCCGGGACGGGGGCCTATGGTTCACCCCTCCACTTT
few	TRBV19	TRBD1	TRBJ2-2	CASTFDRVGGELFF	TGTGCCAGTACCTTCGACAGGGTCGGCGGGGAGCTGTTTTTT
-	TRBV4-1	-	TRBJ1-3	CASSQAGGAGRNTIYF	TGCGCCAGCAGCCAAGCCGGGGGGGCAGGCCGAAACACCATATATTTT
-	TRBV7-2	-	TRBJ2-6	CASSFAGRTQGANVLTF	TGTGCCAGCAGCTTCGCTGGACGTACTCAAGGGGCCAACGTCCTGACTTTC
-	TRBV11-3	TRBD2	TRBJ2-1	CASSLGASGGSSYNEQFF	TGTGCCAGCAGCTTAGGTGCTAGCGGGGGGAGCTCCTACAATGAGCAGTTCTTC
-	TRBV5-5	-	TRBJ1-5	CASSFGVTGWAANQPQHF	TGTGCCAGCAGCTTTGGTGTGACTGGGTGGGCAGCTAATCAGCCCCAGCATTTT
-	TRBV9	-	TRBJ2-1	CASSLEGAARSEQFF	TGTGCCAGCAGCCTGGAGGGAGCAGCGCGGAGTGAGCAGTTCTTC